These 21 T cell receptor beta chains were all obtained from the same sample, sequenced in a study of T cell responses to AZD1222 COVID-19 vaccine (dated by TCRdb to the early 2020s). In light of the paper, this sample's time point label describes: baseline before first vaccination. Receptor amplification or capture employed the immunoSEQ multiplex PCR assay. The clones in this table, taken by TCRdb from immuneACCESS, are in-frame only. Not every clone is retained; where verified, under half of the shortfall comes from an unresolved V gene, and the cause of the rest is unknown. The sample includes 100,000 to 150,000 clones, with about 88% observed a single time. Roughly a quarter of the sample lies in the top ten. The specimen comprised peripheral blood, sampled on day 0 of AZD1222 vaccination. The receptors here all came from an adult in good health.

This chain uses TRBV30 with TRBJ2-7; 9 nucleotides line up with TRBD1. The CDR3 runs 14 residues. Germline loops: CDR1 GTSNPN, CDR2 SVGIG (reference sequence). Trimming took 3 bases from V and 7 from J; bases not matched to a gene: 10. The CDR3 protein is CAWRARDRVGEQYF. The CDR3 nucleotides read TGTGCCTGGAGGGCGAGGGACAGGGTGGGGGAGCAGTACTTC.

The V call is TRBV6-5, the J call TRBJ1-2; D is ambiguous. CDR1 MNHEY and CDR2 SVGAGI come from the germline V gene. The CDR3 loop spans 14 amino acids. The V end was cut by 6 bases, the J end by 1 base, with 12 bases between. CDR3 amino acids: CASSSDGFNYGYTF. CDR3 coding DNA: TGTGCCAGCAGCTCGGACGGTTTTAACTATGGCTACACCTTC.

The chain is built from TRBV4-2 and TRBJ1-2, with D unresolved. Germline V gene sequence: CDR1 LGHNA, CDR2 YNFKEQ. Trimming took off 1 base at V and 2 bases at J, with 5 bases between the two ends. This CDR3 comprises 13 residues. The CDR3 DNA follows: TGTGCCAGCAGCCAAGGAGGGAACTATGGCTACACCTTC. The encoded protein is CASSQGGNYGYTF.

The rearrangement joins TRBV4-1 to TRBJ2-7, with TRBD2 matching 9 bases. V was pared by 1 base and J by 7 bases, with 17 bases of the junction left unmatched. The CDR3 runs 18 residues. Germline CDR1 is MGHRA and CDR2 is YSYEKL. The CDR3 loop reads CASSQGSSGEIYPGEQYF. The CDR3 DNA reads as TGCGCCAGCAGCCAAGGGTCTAGCGGGGAAATTTACCCGGGGGAGCAGTACTTC.

This clone was recorded only once. The chain carries TRBV10-3 and TRBJ2-2; a weak D match, TRBD2 (6 bases). This CDR3 spans 16 amino acids. The germline V gene encodes CDR1 ENHRY and CDR2 SYGVKD. V gave up 2 bases and J gave up 1 base, with 11 bases separating them. For the CDR3, the DNA is TGTGCCATCAGTGAGGGGGCGGGGATGAACACCGGGGAGCTGTTTTTT. Amino acids: CAISEGAGMNTGELFF.

In DNA form, the CDR3 reads TGTGCCAGCAGTGTGGGTGAGAACACTGAAGCTTTCTTT. Protein product: CASSVGENTEAFF. J is TRBJ1-1 and V is TRBV2; no firm D call. The CDR3 is 13 amino acids. The V and J ends lost 4 bases and 1 base respectively, with 7 bases between them. Germline assignment: CDR1 SNHLY and CDR2 FYNNEI.

Comments on this clone: Within the sample, other DNA sequences also encode this same CDR3. The chain recombines TRBV12-3 or TRBV12-4 with TRBJ1-2; D remains ambiguous. This CDR3 is built from 12 residues. Trimming took 3 bases from V and 3 from J, leaving 5 bases between them. The chain's CDR3 is CASSFTDYGYTF. For the CDR3, the DNA is TGTGCCAGCAGTTTTACAGACTATGGCTACACCTTC.

The V and J genes are TRBV4-3 and TRBJ2-5; D perhaps matches TRBD1 (5 bases). Trimming pared 4 bases from V and 4 bases from J, leaving 25 bases between. The CDR3 spans 18 residues. CDR1 and CDR2 from the germline V gene are LGHNA and YSLEER. The CDR3: CASSPERRQAGLGETQYF. The CDR3 DNA sequence: TGCGCCAGCAGCCCCGAACGACGTCAGGCAGGGCTGGGAGAGACCCAGTACTTC.

The chain has TRBV6-2 or TRBV6-3 and TRBJ2-3; TRBD2 aligns across 15 bases. This CDR3 contains 16 residues. Losses at the gene ends were 2 bases for V and 5 bases for J; bases not matched to a gene: 2. Per the germline V gene, CDR1 is MNHEY and CDR2 is SVGEGT. The CDR3, as DNA: TGTGCCAGCAGTTACGGACTAGCGGGAGGGGGAGATACGCAGTATTTT. Protein product: CASSYGLAGGGDTQYF.

This clone was picked up one time. The chain has TRBV10-2 and TRBJ1-4, with TRBD1 as a possible D gene (6 bases). The germline CDR1 and CDR2 sequences are WSHSY and SAAADI. CDR3 length: 13 amino acids. Trimming took 10 bases from V and 4 from J, leaving 13 bases between them. CDR3 loop: CATRDNGNEKLFF. The CDR3 coding sequence is TGCGCCACCCGGGACAACGGTAATGAAAAACTGTTTTTT.

The chain recombines TRBV27 with TRBJ1-6; 7 bases fit TRBD1. CDR3 length equals 14 residues. Trimming cost V 7 bases and J 7 bases; bases outside gene matches: 7. Germline CDR1 is MNHEY and CDR2 is SMNVEV (reference sequence). CDR3 sequence: CASTNRGPNSPLHF. For the CDR3, the DNA is TGTGCCAGCACCAACAGGGGACCAAATTCACCCCTCCACTTT.

The V and J genes are TRBV2 and TRBJ1-2; D is uncertain. The ends were cut back, 6 bases at V and 8 bases at J, with 10 bases in the middle. The CDR3 covers 11 residues. CDR1 SNHLY and CDR2 FYNNEI come from the germline V gene. For the CDR3, the DNA is TGTGCCAGCAGCCCACAAGAGGGCTACACCTTC. Its protein is CASSPQEGYTF.

In this sample, this clone turned up once. The rearrangement joins TRBV23-1 to TRBJ1-5, with TRBD1 as a possible D gene (5 bases). TRBV23-1 is marked as an open reading frame, function uncertain. Trimming cost V 4 bases and J 0 bases, with 16 bases left between them. The CDR3 runs 17 residues. The CDR3 protein is CASSPIRDSHSNQPQHF. In nucleotides, the CDR3 is TGCGCCAGCAGTCCAATCCGCGACAGCCATAGCAATCAGCCCCAGCATTTT.

The chain combines TRBV3-1 (or the pseudogene TRBV3-2) with TRBJ1-3; TRBD1 might be the D (5 bases). The V gene lost 5 bases and the J gene lost 4 bases, with 15 bases spanning the gap. This CDR3 has 15 residues. Germline V lookup: CDR1 LGHDT, CDR2 YNNKEL (reference sequence). The CDR3 region is CASSRTTGGGNTIYF. CDR3 in DNA: TGTGCCAGCAGCAGGACTACAGGTGGCGGAAACACCATATATTTT.

The chain links TRBV5-6 to TRBJ1-6, with 9 bases lining up with TRBD1. After removal of 2 bases from V and 10 bases from J, the junction contained 10 bases not matched to a gene. CDR3 length equals 16 residues. Germline-derived CDR1 and CDR2 are SGHDT and YYEEEE. The CDR3 spells CASSLPQGAPSSPLHF. For the CDR3, the DNA is TGTGCCAGCAGCTTACCACAGGGGGCCCCAAGCTCACCCCTCCACTTT.

V is TRBV18 and J is TRBJ2-3, with 8 bases matching TRBD1. Germline V gene lookup returns CDR1 KGHSH and CDR2 LQKENI. The CDR3 loop spans 16 amino acids. After removal of 0 bases from V and 4 bases from J, the junction contained 6 bases not matched to a gene. CDR3 sequence (DNA): TGTGCCAGCTCACCACCGAGGAGACAGGGGTCAGATACGCAGTATTTT. Its protein is CASSPPRRQGSDTQYF.

This chain joins TRBV5-1 and TRBJ2-4; 7 bases are a match to TRBD1. The V segment lost 1 base and the J segment 8 bases; nucleotides outside the gene matches: 12. Germline assignment: CDR1 SGHRS and CDR2 YFSETQ. The CDR3 consists of 16 residues. The CDR3 reads CASSLYLTQGNDIQYF. Written as DNA, the CDR3 is TGCGCCAGCAGCTTGTATCTTACACAGGGGAACGACATTCAGTACTTC.

The chain carries TRBV19 and TRBJ2-2, with 9 bases matching TRBD1. CDR1 and CDR2 from the germline V gene are LNHDA and SQIVND (reference sequence). The CDR3 runs to 15 residues. J was trimmed by 7 bases and V by 5 bases; bases with no gene match: 8. For the CDR3, the DNA is TGTGCCAGTAGTCGCACCGGGACAGGGCGCGGGGAGCTGTTTTTT. It specifies CASSRTGTGRGELFF.

The rearrangement joins TRBV5-6 to TRBJ1-5; 12 bases line up with TRBD1. With V trimmed by 6 bases and J by 7 bases, 8 bases remained unmatched. The germline V gene encodes CDR1 SGHDT and CDR2 YYEEEE. The CDR3 length is 15 residues. The CDR3 DNA reads as TGTGCCAGCACTCAGGGGGGACAGGGGGCCCAGCCCCAGCATTTT. Protein: CASTQGGQGAQPQHF. The full variable domain, its missing parts supplied by reference TRBV5-6 and TRBJ1-5, is DAGVTQSPTHLIKTRGQQVTLRCSPKSGHDTVSWYQQALGQGPQFIFQYYEEEERQRGNFPDRFSGHQFPNYSSELNVNALLLGDSALYLCASTQGGQGAQPQHFGDGTRLSIL.

The CDR3 reads CASSQHRGGGYTF. The CDR3, as DNA: TGTGCCAGCAGCCAACACAGGGGCGGAGGCTACACCTTC. The rearrangement uses TRBV9 and TRBJ1-2; the match to TRBD1 covers 7 bases. This CDR3 comprises 13 residues. V trimming: 4 bases; J trimming: 8 bases; junction bases outside the gene matches: 8. Per germline, CDR1 SGDLS and CDR2 YYNGEE.

This sequence joins TRBV12-3 or TRBV12-4 and TRBJ1-3; D not resolved. The CDR3 length is 13 residues. The V end was cut by 6 bases, the J end by 4 bases, with 10 bases between. The CDR3 nucleotides are TGTGCCAGCAGCCTAGGAGGAGGAAACACCATATATTTT. Protein sequence: CASSLGGGNTIYF.